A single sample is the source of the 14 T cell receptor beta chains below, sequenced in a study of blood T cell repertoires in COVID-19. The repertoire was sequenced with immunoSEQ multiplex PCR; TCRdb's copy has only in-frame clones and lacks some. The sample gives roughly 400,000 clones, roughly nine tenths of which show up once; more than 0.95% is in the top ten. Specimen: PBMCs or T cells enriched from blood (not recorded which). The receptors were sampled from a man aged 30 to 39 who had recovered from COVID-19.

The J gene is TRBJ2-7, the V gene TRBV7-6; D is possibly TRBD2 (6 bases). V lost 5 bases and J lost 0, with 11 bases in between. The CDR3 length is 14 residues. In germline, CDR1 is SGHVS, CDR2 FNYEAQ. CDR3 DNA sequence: TGTGCCAGCAGCACCTCTAGCGCCTCCTACGAGCAGTACTTC. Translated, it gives CASSTSSASYEQYF.

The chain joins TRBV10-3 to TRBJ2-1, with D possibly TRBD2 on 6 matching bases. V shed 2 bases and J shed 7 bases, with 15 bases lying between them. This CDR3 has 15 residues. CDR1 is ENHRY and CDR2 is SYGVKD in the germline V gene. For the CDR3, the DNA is TGTGCCATCAGTGAGCCCGGACTGGGGGGAAATGAGCAGTTCTTC. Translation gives CAISEPGLGGNEQFF.

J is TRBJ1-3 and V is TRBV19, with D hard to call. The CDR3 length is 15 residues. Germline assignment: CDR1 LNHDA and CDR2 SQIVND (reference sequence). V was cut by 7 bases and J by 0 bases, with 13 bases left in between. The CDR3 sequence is CASKFTVSSGNTIYF. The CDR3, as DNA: TGTGCCAGTAAATTTACAGTGAGCTCTGGAAACACCATATATTTT.

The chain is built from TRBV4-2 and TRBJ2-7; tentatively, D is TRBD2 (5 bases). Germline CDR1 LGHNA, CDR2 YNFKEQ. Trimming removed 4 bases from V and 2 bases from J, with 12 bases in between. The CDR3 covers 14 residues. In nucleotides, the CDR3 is TGTGCCAGCAGCCGAGAAGAGGGCCCCTACGAGCAGTACTTC. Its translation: CASSREEGPYEQYF.

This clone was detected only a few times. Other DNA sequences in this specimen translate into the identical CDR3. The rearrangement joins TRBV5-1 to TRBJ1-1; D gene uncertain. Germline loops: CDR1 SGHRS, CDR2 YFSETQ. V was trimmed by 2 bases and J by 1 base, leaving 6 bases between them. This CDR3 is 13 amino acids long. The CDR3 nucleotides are TGCGCCAGCAGCTTCTCAGGGAACACTGAAGCTTTCTTT. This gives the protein CASSFSGNTEAFF.

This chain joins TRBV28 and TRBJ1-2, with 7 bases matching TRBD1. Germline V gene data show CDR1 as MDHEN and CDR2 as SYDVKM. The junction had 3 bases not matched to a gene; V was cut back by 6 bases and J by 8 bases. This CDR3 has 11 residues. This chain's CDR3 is CASRRQGGYTF. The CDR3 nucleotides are TGTGCCAGCAGACGACAGGGAGGCTACACCTTC.

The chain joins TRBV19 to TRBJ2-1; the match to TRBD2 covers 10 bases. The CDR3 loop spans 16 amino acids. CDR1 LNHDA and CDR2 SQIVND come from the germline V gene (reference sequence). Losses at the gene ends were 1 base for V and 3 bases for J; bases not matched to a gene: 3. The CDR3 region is CASSIVAGGSYNEQFF. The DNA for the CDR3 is TGTGCCAGTAGTATAGTAGCGGGAGGAAGCTACAATGAGCAGTTCTTC.

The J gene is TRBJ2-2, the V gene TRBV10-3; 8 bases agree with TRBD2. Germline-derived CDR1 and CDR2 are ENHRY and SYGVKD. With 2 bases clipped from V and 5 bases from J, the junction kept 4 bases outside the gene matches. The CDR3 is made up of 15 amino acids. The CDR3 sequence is CAISEVASGTGELFF. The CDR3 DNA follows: TGTGCCATCAGTGAGGTTGCTAGCGGGACCGGGGAGCTGTTTTTT.

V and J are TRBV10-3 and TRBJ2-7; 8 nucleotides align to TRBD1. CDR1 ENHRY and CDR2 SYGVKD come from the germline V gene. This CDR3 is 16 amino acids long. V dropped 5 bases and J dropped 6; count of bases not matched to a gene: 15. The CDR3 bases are TGTGCCATCAGTAAATCGTCCGGGACAGGCTTGGGCGAGCAGTACTTC. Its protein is CAISKSSGTGLGEQYF.

CDR3 sequence: CASSFFTSGSRDTGELFF. The CDR3, as DNA: TGCGCCAGCAGCTTCTTCACTAGCGGGAGTCGTGACACCGGGGAGCTGTTTTTT. The chain uses TRBV5-1 and TRBJ2-2; 11 bases are a match to TRBD2. The CDR3 is 18 amino acids. With V trimmed by 2 bases and J by 3 bases, 9 bases remained unmatched. The germline CDR1 and CDR2 sequences are SGHRS and YFSETQ. Variable domain in full (rest from reference TRBV5-1 and TRBJ2-2): KAGVTQTPRYLIKTRGQQVTLSCSPISGHRSVSWYQQTPGQGLQFLFEYFSETQRNKGNFPGRFSGRQFSNSRSEMNVSTLELGDSALYLCASSFFTSGSRDTGELFFGEGSRLTVL.

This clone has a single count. For the CDR3, the DNA is TGTGCCAGCAGGACTAGCGGGAGATGGGGTGAGCAGTTCTTC. Amino acid sequence: CASRTSGRWGEQFF. This chain uses TRBV28 with TRBJ2-1, with TRBD2 identical over 12 bases. V trimming: 6 bases; J trimming: 9 bases; junction bases outside the gene matches: 6. Per the germline V gene, CDR1 is MDHEN and CDR2 is SYDVKM. The CDR3 extends over 14 amino acids.

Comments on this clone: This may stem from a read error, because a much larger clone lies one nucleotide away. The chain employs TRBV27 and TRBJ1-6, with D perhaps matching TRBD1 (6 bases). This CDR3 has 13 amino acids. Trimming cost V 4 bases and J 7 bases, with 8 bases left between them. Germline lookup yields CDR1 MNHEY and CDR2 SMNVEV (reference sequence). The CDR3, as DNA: TGTGCCAGCAGTTCCGACAGGAATTCACCCCTCCACTTT. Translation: CASSSDRNSPLHF.

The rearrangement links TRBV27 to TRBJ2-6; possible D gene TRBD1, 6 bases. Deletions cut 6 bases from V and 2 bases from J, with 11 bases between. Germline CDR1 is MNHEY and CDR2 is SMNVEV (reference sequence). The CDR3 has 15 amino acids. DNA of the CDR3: TGTGCCAGCAGACGACAGGAGACTGGGGCCAACGTCCTGACTTTC. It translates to CASRRQETGANVLTF.

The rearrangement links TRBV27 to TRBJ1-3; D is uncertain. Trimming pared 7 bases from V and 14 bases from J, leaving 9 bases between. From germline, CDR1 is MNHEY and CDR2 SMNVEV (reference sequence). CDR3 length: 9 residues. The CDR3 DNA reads TGTGCCAGCACCCTCCGCGTATATTTT. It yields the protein CASTLRVYF.